This entry features one TCR beta chain sequence. Its matching antigen is unknown. The cDNA had a unique molecular identifier and a template-switch universal primer site. TCRdb analysed the 5' RACE reads with MiXCR anew, one entry per CDR3 protein. The data contain 400,000 to 550,000 distinct CDR3 sequences, 13% to 15% of them singletons. V lost 5 bases and J lost 6, with 14 bases in between. Germline V gene sequence: CDR1 MNHEY, CDR2 SMNVEV (reference sequence). The CDR3 is 13 amino acids. The sample comes from a study of identical twins. Broader study findings: Invariant T cells like MAIT and iNKT could partly confound the zero-insertion analyses.

These data were also filed under a second study, of yellow fever vaccine responses in identical twins.

The rearrangement joins TRBV27 to TRBJ2-7; D is uncertain. This receptor was taken from a woman between 18 and 30 years old in good health. The material sequenced was CD4+ T cells sorted from blood. The CDR3 region is CASSPETWSEQYF. Here the CDR3 DNA reads TGTGCCAGCAGTCCAGAGACATGGTCCGAGCAGTACTTC.